This T cell receptor (beta chain) was captured in a study of shared clonotypes between healthy human individuals. Study in general: There were three CD4 naive, three CD4 memory, two CD8 naive and one CD8 memory plates per donor.

The naive CD8 fraction comprised CD45RO-negative cells positively selected for CCR7 and excluded terminally differentiated effector memory CD45RA+ cells. This CDR3 region has 14 residues. Trimming at V came to 4 bases and at J to 4 bases, leaving 6 bases not matched to a gene. Germline V gene lookup returns CDR1 SGHTA and CDR2 FQGTGA. TCRdb's copy holds only in-frame clones and misses some; the assay was immunoSEQ multiplex PCR. The sample shows just over 2,000,000 clones, about 95% of them seen only once. What was sequenced was naive CD8+ T cells sorted from blood. The chain combines TRBV7-3 with TRBJ1-1, with 7 bases that match TRBD1. The clonotype was recovered from a man aged 18 to 30 in good health. DNA for the CDR3: TGTGCCAGCAGCTATCAACAGGGGAGCACTGAAGCTTTCTTT. Amino acid sequence: CASSYQQGSTEAFF.